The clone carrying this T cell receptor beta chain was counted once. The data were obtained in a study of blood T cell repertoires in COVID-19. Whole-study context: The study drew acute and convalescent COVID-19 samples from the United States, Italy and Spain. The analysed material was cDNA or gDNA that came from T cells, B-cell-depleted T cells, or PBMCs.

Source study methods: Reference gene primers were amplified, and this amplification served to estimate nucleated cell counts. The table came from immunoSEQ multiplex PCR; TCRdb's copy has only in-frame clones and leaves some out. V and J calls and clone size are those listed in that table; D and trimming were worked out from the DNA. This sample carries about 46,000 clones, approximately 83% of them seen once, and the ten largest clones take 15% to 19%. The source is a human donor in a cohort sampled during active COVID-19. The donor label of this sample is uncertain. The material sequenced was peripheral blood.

The CDR3 region has the DNA TGTGCCAGCAGCACGCGGACAGGTGTTAACGAGCAGTACTTC. It specifies CASSTRTGVNEQYF. The rearrangement links TRBV7-2 to TRBJ2-7; 7 bases align to TRBD1. V shed 5 bases, J shed 5 bases, and the junction held 9 bases outside the gene matches. Germline V gene lookup returns CDR1 SGHTA and CDR2 FQGNSA. The CDR3 loop spans 14 amino acids.